These 27 T cell receptor beta chains share one sample of origin, sequenced in a study of T cell responses to AZD1222 COVID-19 vaccine. This table comes from immunoSEQ multiplex PCR, and its TCRdb copy is limited to in-frame clones, with some not included. This table has 150,000 or so clones, over 85% appearing once. The starting material was peripheral blood, obtained on day 0 of AZD1222 vaccination. Receptors were obtained from an adult in good health.

This sequence joins TRBV7-6 and TRBJ1-2; possible D gene TRBD1, 5 bases. Trimming removed 5 bases at V and 0 bases at J, with 19 bases between. CDR3 size: 17 residues. Per the germline V gene, CDR1 is SGHVS and CDR2 is FNYEAQ. This CDR3 is CASSLFGRTNANYGYTF. Here the CDR3 DNA reads TGTGCCAGCAGCCTTTTTGGCCGGACAAATGCTAACTATGGCTACACCTTC.

The chain combines TRBV11-1 with TRBJ2-3; possibly TRBD1 or TRBD2 for D (5 bases each). V lost 3 bases and J lost 2, with 9 bases in between. CDR1 is SGHAT, CDR2 FQDESV, per germline (reference sequence). This CDR3 spans 14 amino acids. This CDR3 is CASSFGGYTDTQYF. As DNA, the CDR3 is TGTGCCAGCAGCTTTGGGGGTTACACAGATACGCAGTATTTT.

The V call is TRBV3-1 (or the pseudogene TRBV3-2), the J call TRBJ1-5; unclear D gene. Germline V gene data show CDR1 as LGHDT and CDR2 as YNNKEL (reference sequence). This CDR3 has 15 amino acids. Trimming took off 1 base at V and 4 bases at J, with 11 bases between the two ends. The CDR3 sequence is CASSQVSPENQPQHF. In DNA form, the CDR3 reads TGTGCCAGCAGCCAAGTATCCCCAGAGAATCAGCCCCAGCATTTT.

The chain uses TRBV5-1 and TRBJ1-2; D gene uncertain. The ends were cut back, 5 bases at V and 4 bases at J, with 12 bases in the middle. Looked up from germline, CDR1 is SGHRS and CDR2 is YFSETQ. The CDR3 has 13 amino acids. CDR3 amino acids: CASSWDHSYGYTF. For the CDR3, the DNA is TGCGCCAGCAGTTGGGATCACAGCTATGGCTACACCTTC.

This sequence joins TRBV19 and TRBJ1-4, with D hard to call. Germline V lookup: CDR1 LNHDA, CDR2 SQIVND (reference sequence). The CDR3 is made up of 14 amino acids. Trimming removed 4 bases from V and 7 bases from J, with 13 bases in between. The CDR3 DNA reads TGTGCCAGTAGTAAAGGGTTTCAGCTTGAAAAACTGTTTTTT. Translating it yields CASSKGFQLEKLFF. The full variable domain, its missing parts supplied by reference TRBV19 and TRBJ1-4, is DGGITQSPKYLFRKEGQNVTLSCEQNLNHDAMYWYRQDPGQGLRLIYYSQIVNDFQKGDIAEGYSVSREKKESFPLTVTSAQKNPTAFYLCASSKGFQLEKLFFGSGTQLSVL.

The chain joins TRBV4-2 to TRBJ2-7, with 8 bases fitting TRBD1. The trim removed 0 bases at V and 0 bases at J, leaving 4 bases unmatched. Germline V lookup: CDR1 LGHNA, CDR2 YNFKEQ. The CDR3 consists of 16 residues. The CDR3 DNA reads as TGTGCCAGCAGCCAAGAGTCAGACAGGGGCTCCTACGAGCAGTACTTC. Amino acid sequence: CASSQESDRGSYEQYF.

This clone appeared once. The chain combines TRBV6-1 with TRBJ1-2; D is undetermined. The V gene lost 0 bases and the J gene lost 4 bases, with 9 bases spanning the gap. Germline V gene lookup returns CDR1 MNHNS and CDR2 SASEGT. The CDR3 is 14 residues long. This chain's CDR3 is CASSEASAAYGYTF. The CDR3 DNA reads TGTGCCAGCAGTGAAGCTTCGGCAGCCTATGGCTACACCTTC.

The V and J genes are TRBV7-8 and TRBJ1-5; possibly TRBD1 for D (5 bases). From germline, CDR1 is SGHVS and CDR2 FQNEAQ. There are 14 residues in the CDR3. V dropped 1 base and J dropped 5 bases, with 9 bases sitting between them. The CDR3 nucleotides read TGTGCCAGCAGCTTAGTCCAGGGCTATCAGCCCCAGCATTTT. It specifies CASSLVQGYQPQHF.

This clone was detected once. The chain is built from TRBV5-4 and TRBJ1-2, with 7 bases matching TRBD1. The length of the CDR3 is 13 residues. After removal of 3 bases from V and 4 bases from J, the junction contained 3 bases not matched to a gene. Germline CDR1 is SGHNT and CDR2 is YYREEE (reference sequence). DNA of the CDR3: TGTGCCAGCAGCTCCGACAGGGTCTATGGCTACACCTTC. Residues: CASSSDRVYGYTF.

This rearrangement joins TRBV5-8 to TRBJ1-2; the D is unclear. This CDR3 region has 15 residues. Germline V gene sequence: CDR1 SGHTS, CDR2 YDEGEE. Trimming removed 0 bases at V and 0 bases at J, with 9 bases between. For the CDR3, the DNA is TGTGCCAGCAGCTTGGTTCTGGAAACTAACTATGGCTACACCTTC. Amino acid sequence: CASSLVLETNYGYTF. Drawing the rest from reference TRBV5-8 and TRBJ1-2, the complete variable domain is EAGVTQSPTHLIKTRGQQATLRCSPISGHTSVYWYQQALGLGLQFLLWYDEGEERNRGNFPPRFSGRQFPNYSSELNVNALELEDSALYLCASSLVLETNYGYTFGSGTRLTVV.

The chain recombines TRBV11-2 with TRBJ1-1, with D perhaps matching TRBD1 (5 bases). Between the trimmed V and J ends, which lost 1 base and 2 bases, there was a span of 17 bases. CDR3 length: 17 amino acids. The germline gives CDR1 SGHAT, CDR2 FQNNGV. CDR3 region: CASSLVGGVGSNTEAFF. The CDR3 region has the DNA TGTGCCAGCAGCTTAGTGGGGGGGGTAGGTAGTAACACTGAAGCTTTCTTT.

This clone was observed once. The genes are TRBV7-9 and TRBJ1-4, with a weak D call TRBD1 (5 bases). The V gene lost 4 bases and the J gene lost 10 bases, with 19 bases spanning the gap. In germline, CDR1 is SEHNR, CDR2 FQNEAQ (reference sequence). The CDR3 covers 15 residues. The CDR3 is CASSSTGTPVGKLFF. For the CDR3, the DNA is TGTGCCAGCAGCTCCACCGGGACCCCCGTAGGAAAACTGTTTTTT.

The chain links TRBV21-1 to TRBJ1-6; the table's D call, TRBD1, was not checked against the DNA. TRBV21-1 is listed as a pseudogene. The CDR3 has 16 amino acids. The CDR3 region is CASSSKRGDSYSPLHF. DNA for the CDR3: TGTGCCAGCAGCTCCAAAAGAGGGGACAGCTATTCACCCCTCCACTTT.

J is TRBJ2-3 and V is TRBV5-1, with D uncertain. V gave up 2 bases and J gave up 4 bases, with 11 bases separating them. CDR1 and CDR2 (germline): SGHRS, YFSETQ. There are 14 residues in the CDR3. The CDR3 sequence: CASSFRILADTQYF. CDR3 DNA sequence: TGCGCCAGCAGCTTCCGGATTCTAGCAGATACGCAGTATTTT.

This chain links TRBV7-8 with TRBJ1-6; no reliable D call. The CDR3 runs 16 residues. V shed 5 bases and J shed 0 bases, with 11 bases lying between them. The germline V gene encodes CDR1 SGHVS and CDR2 FQNEAQ. In DNA, the CDR3 is TGTGCCAGCAGCAGTTCACGGGGCTCCTATAATTCACCCCTCCACTTT. This codes for CASSSSRGSYNSPLHF. The whole variable domain, remainder taken from reference TRBV7-8 and TRBJ1-6, is GAGVSQSPRYKVAKRGQDVALRCDPISGHVSLFWYQQALGQGPEFLTYFQNEAQLDKSGLPSDRFFAERPEGSVSTLKIQRTQQEDSAVYLCASSSSRGSYNSPLHFGNGTRLTVT.

The rearrangement links TRBV6-5 to TRBJ1-1; D is perhaps TRBD1 (5 bases). The germline V and J ends were trimmed by 8 bases and 4 bases, with 14 bases remaining between them. The CDR3 is 13 residues long. Germline V gene lookup returns CDR1 MNHEY and CDR2 SVGAGI. The CDR3 DNA is TGTGCCAGCCGCCCGGGAGGGACCACTGAAGCTTTCTTT. Translated, it gives CASRPGGTTEAFF.

This chain uses TRBV5-6 with TRBJ2-7, with a possible D match to TRBD2 (6 bases). Looked up from germline, CDR1 is SGHDT and CDR2 is YYEEEE. The CDR3 is 13 amino acids. The ends were cut back, 4 bases at V and 4 bases at J, with 12 bases in the middle. CDR3 region: CASSLGLGYEQYF. The CDR3 nucleotides are TGTGCCAGCAGCCTGGGACTCGGTTACGAGCAGTACTTC.

The chain is built from TRBV7-2 and TRBJ2-1; TRBD2 agrees at 7 bases. The CDR3 is made up of 15 amino acids. CDR1 and CDR2 (germline): SGHTA, FQGNSA. The ends lost 0 bases at V and 4 bases at J; junction bases unmatched: 3. The CDR3 here is CASSLALAGYNEQFF. CDR3 nucleotide sequence: TGTGCCAGCAGCTTAGCTTTAGCGGGTTACAATGAGCAGTTCTTC.

This chain uses TRBV19 with TRBJ1-6, with a possible D match to TRBD1 (5 bases). From germline, CDR1 is LNHDA and CDR2 SQIVND (reference sequence). CDR3 length equals 13 residues. Trimming left V 9 bases short and J 7 bases short, with 13 bases between. The CDR3 sequence is CASTTERNSPLHF. The CDR3 nucleotides are TGTGCCAGCACGACAGAGCGGAATTCACCCCTCCACTTT.

This rearrangement joins TRBV7-9 to TRBJ2-1; 7 bases are a match to TRBD2. The CDR3 length is 14 residues. The V gene end was trimmed by 10 bases and the J gene end by 9 bases; junction bases not matched to a gene: 15. Germline V gene sequence: CDR1 SEHNR, CDR2 FQNEAQ (reference sequence). In DNA form, the CDR3 reads TGTGCCACCGGGGCCTGGGAGGGGCCAGGTGAGCAGTTCTTC. Encoded protein: CATGAWEGPGEQFF.

J is TRBJ2-4 and V is TRBV19, with D unresolved. The V gene's germline CDR1 is LNHDA and CDR2 SQIVND (reference sequence). This CDR3 region has 14 residues. V was shortened by 6 bases and J by 1 base, with 10 bases between the two germline ends. The CDR3 region is CASRLQDAKNIQYF. CDR3 DNA sequence: TGTGCCAGTAGACTGCAAGATGCCAAAAACATTCAGTACTTC.

Turning to this clone: The junction departs from germline at one end; a sequencing error may be responsible. The chain uses TRBV7-7 and TRBJ2-1; TRBD2 aligns across 8 bases. There are 17 residues in the CDR3. Germline V gives CDR1 SSHAT, CDR2 FNYEAQ (reference sequence). In DNA form, the CDR3 reads TGTGCTAGCAGCTTAGTCCCCGGGGGGGCAGGCGCGGATGAGCAGTTCTTC. Its protein product is CASSLVPGGAGADEQFF.

J is TRBJ1-2 and V is TRBV6-5, with 7 bases identical to TRBD1. CDR1 MNHEY and CDR2 SVGAGI come from the germline V gene. This CDR3 comprises 15 residues. V lost 6 bases, J lost 7 bases, and 14 bases stayed unmatched. Here the CDR3 reads CASRLDQGVVSGYTF. The CDR3 DNA reads as TGTGCCAGCAGACTAGACCAGGGGGTTGTGAGTGGCTACACCTTC.

The chain links TRBV5-6 to TRBJ1-1, with unresolved D. The CDR3 length is 12 residues. The V gene lost 2 bases and the J gene lost 1 base, with 3 bases spanning the gap. Germline loops: CDR1 SGHDT, CDR2 YYEEEE. CDR3 loop: CASSFTNTEAFF. In DNA, the CDR3 is TGTGCCAGCAGCTTTACGAACACTGAAGCTTTCTTT. Using reference TRBV5-6 and TRBJ1-1 for the parts outside the CDR3, the full variable domain is DAGVTQSPTHLIKTRGQQVTLRCSPKSGHDTVSWYQQALGQGPQFIFQYYEEEERQRGNFPDRFSGHQFPNYSSELNVNALLLGDSALYLCASSFTNTEAFFGQGTRLTVV.

This chain uses TRBV18 with TRBJ1-1; 8 bases map to TRBD1. Germline assignment: CDR1 KGHSH and CDR2 LQKENI. V lost 6 bases to trimming and J lost 4 bases; unmatched junction nucleotides: 7. The CDR3 length is 14 residues. CDR3 coding DNA: TGTGCCAGCTCCCCTTCGACAGGGGTCACTGAAGCTTTCTTT. Protein: CASSPSTGVTEAFF.

This chain joins TRBV5-1 and TRBJ1-1, with D maybe TRBD1 (5 bases). The CDR3 extends over 16 amino acids. V was pared by 7 bases and J by 7 bases, with 26 bases between. The germline V gene encodes CDR1 SGHRS and CDR2 YFSETQ. The CDR3 nucleotides are TGCGCCAGCCGAGAGTCGATTTACCGGGACTTCGGTGAAGCTTTCTTT. Its protein product is CASRESIYRDFGEAFF.

The rearrangement joins TRBV5-5 to TRBJ2-1; D might be TRBD2 (6 bases). The CDR3 length is 16 residues. Trimming stripped 4 bases from V and 7 bases from J, with 21 bases between. Germline CDR1 is SGHKS and CDR2 is YYEKEE (reference sequence). The CDR3 here is CASSQRLVPGVNEQFF. As DNA, the CDR3 is TGTGCCAGCAGCCAACGACTAGTCCCGGGTGTAAATGAGCAGTTCTTC.